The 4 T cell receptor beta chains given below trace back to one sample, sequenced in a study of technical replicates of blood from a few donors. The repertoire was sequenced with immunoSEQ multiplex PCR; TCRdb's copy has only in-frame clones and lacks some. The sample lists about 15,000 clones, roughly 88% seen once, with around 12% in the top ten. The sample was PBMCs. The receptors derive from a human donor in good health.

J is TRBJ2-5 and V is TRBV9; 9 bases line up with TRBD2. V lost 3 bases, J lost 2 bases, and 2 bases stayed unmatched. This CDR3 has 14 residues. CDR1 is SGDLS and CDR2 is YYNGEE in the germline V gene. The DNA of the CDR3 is TGTGCCAGCAGCGCGAGCGGGAGGCAAGAGACCCAGTACTTC. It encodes CASSASGRQETQYF. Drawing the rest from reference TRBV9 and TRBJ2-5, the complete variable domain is DSGVTQTPKHLITATGQRVTLRCSPRSGDLSVYWYQQSLDQGLQFLIQYYNGEERAKGNILERFSAQQFPDLHSELNLSSLELGDSALYFCASSASGRQETQYFGPGTRLLVL.

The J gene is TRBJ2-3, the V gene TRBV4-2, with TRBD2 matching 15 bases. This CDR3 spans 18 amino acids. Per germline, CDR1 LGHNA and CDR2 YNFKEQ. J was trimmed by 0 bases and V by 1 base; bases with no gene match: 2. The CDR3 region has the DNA TGTGCCAGCAGCCAAGGGGGACTAGCGGGAGGTAGCACAGATACGCAGTATTTT. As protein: CASSQGGLAGGSTDTQYF.

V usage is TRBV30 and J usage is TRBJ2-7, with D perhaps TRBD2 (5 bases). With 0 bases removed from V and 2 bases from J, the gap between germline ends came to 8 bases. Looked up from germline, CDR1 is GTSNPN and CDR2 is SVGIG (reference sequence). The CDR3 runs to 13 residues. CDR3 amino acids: CAWSVGGTYEQYF. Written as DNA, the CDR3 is TGTGCCTGGAGTGTAGGAGGTACCTACGAGCAGTACTTC.

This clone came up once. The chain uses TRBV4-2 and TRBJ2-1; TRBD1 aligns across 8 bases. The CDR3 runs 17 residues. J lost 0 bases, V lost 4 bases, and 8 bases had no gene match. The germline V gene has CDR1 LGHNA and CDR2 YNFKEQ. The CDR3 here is CASSRNTGGSSYNEQFF. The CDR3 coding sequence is TGTGCCAGCAGCCGAAACACAGGGGGAAGCTCCTACAATGAGCAGTTCTTC.